Listed below are T cell receptor beta chains from one sample, sequenced in a study of cytomegalovirus exposure and HLA in healthy donors. Profiling relied on immunoSEQ multiplex PCR, and the TCRdb table lists in-frame clones only, not all of them. Of fewer than 200,000 clones detected, almost 80% appear once; the ten largest clones hold 5% to 8%. Material: PBMCs. The receptors shown here come from a middle-aged man in good health and CMV-seropositive. CDR3s include the opening cysteine and the closing phenylalanine or tryptophan. D genes are given only for firm matches. Expanded clones get a size class; other rows say once, few or many, or leave the size out.

CDR3nt	CDR3aa	j_gene	abundance	d_gene	v_gene
TGCGCCAGCACCCGTGAGGGGGCGCACACCGGGGAGCTGTTTTTT	CASTREGAHTGELFF	TRBJ2-2	.	TRBD1	TRBV5-1
TGTGCCAGCAGTTTCCGGGATCAAGAGACCCAGTACTTC	CASSFRDQETQYF	TRBJ2-5	.	.	TRBV6-6
TGTGCCAGCAAATCAGGGGGGAGCTATGGCTACACCTTC	CASKSGGSYGYTF	TRBJ1-2	.	TRBD1	TRBV6-1
TGCGCCAGCAGCTCTGACAGGGGGGGGTACACTGAAGCTTTCTTT	CASSSDRGGYTEAFF	TRBJ1-1	few	TRBD1	TRBV5-1
TGTGCCAGCAGCCCGGGAGGGACTTTTAGCACAGATACGCAGTATTTT	CASSPGGTFSTDTQYF	TRBJ2-3	.	TRBD2	TRBV7-3
TGTGCCAGCCCCCACCGAGGGACAGGGGCATCCTTTAGATACCAAGAGACCCAGTACTTC	CASPHRGTGASFRYQETQYF	TRBJ2-5	.	TRBD1	TRBV27
TGCGCCAGCAGCCGACAACAGGGTTGGGGCAACACTGAAGCTTTCTTT	CASSRQQGWGNTEAFF	TRBJ1-1	.	.	TRBV4-1
TGTGCCAGTAGTATAACAGGGGGCAAACAGCCCCAGCATTTT	CASSITGGKQPQHF	TRBJ1-5	.	TRBD1	TRBV19
TGCGCCAGCAGGCCGACAGGAGTTAATGAAAAACTGTTTTTT	CASRPTGVNEKLFF	TRBJ1-4	once	.	TRBV5-1
TGTGCCTGGAGTGCGCGGACAGGGAACTATGGCTACACCTTC	CAWSARTGNYGYTF	TRBJ1-2	.	TRBD1	TRBV30
TGTGCCTGGACCGCGGGGGCGGGCGAAAAACTGTTTTTT	CAWTAGAGEKLFF	TRBJ1-4	.	.	TRBV30
TGTGCCATGACCGTGGGGGGAACTGGAAACACCATATATTTT	CAMTVGGTGNTIYF	TRBJ1-3	.	.	TRBV7-2
TGTGCCAGCAGCTTAGTTTCGGGACGCGGGAGGATCGATACGCAGTATTTT	CASSLVSGRGRIDTQYF	TRBJ2-3	.	TRBD2	TRBV7-8
TGTGCCAGCAGCCTTCCCGGGACTGATACGCAGTATTTT	CASSLPGTDTQYF	TRBJ2-3	.	.	TRBV5-4
TGCGCCAGCAGCACGGGACAGGGGGCTTTGGGTGGCTACACCTTC	CASSTGQGALGGYTF	TRBJ1-2	.	TRBD1	TRBV5-1
TGTGCCAGCAGTGAAGACTACCAAACCGGGGAGCTGTTTTTT	CASSEDYQTGELFF	TRBJ2-2	.	.	TRBV2
TGTGCCAGCATGAGGGGGAGAAACACTGAAGCTTTCTTT	CASMRGRNTEAFF	TRBJ1-1	.	.	TRBV6-1
TGTGCCAGCATCCCTCCTGACTCCGACGAGCAGTACTTC	CASIPPDSDEQYF	TRBJ2-7	few	.	TRBV6-5
TGCGCCAGCAGCCCAGGCGTTGGGGAGCTGTTTTTT	CASSPGVGELFF	TRBJ2-2	.	.	TRBV5-1
TGTGCCAGCAGCGTAAATTTCAGAACGCCCGATATTTACAATGAGCAGTTCTTC	CASSVNFRTPDIYNEQFF	TRBJ2-1	few	.	TRBV9
TGTGCCAGTACCGAGACAGGCTTCTCTGGAAACACCATATATTTT	CASTETGFSGNTIYF	TRBJ1-3	.	.	TRBV19
TGCGCCAGCAGCCTAAGGACTGGCTCCTACAATGAGCAGTTCTTC	CASSLRTGSYNEQFF	TRBJ2-1	.	.	TRBV5-1
TGTGCCAGCAGTTACGGCCAGGGGGCGAGCTATGGCTACACCTTC	CASSYGQGASYGYTF	TRBJ1-2	.	TRBD1	TRBV6-5
TGCGCCAGCAGCTTTGTCCCAGGGTGGGAAAAACTGTTTTTT	CASSFVPGWEKLFF	TRBJ1-4	.	.	TRBV5-1
TGTGCCAGCAGCCCGACAGTTGAAGAGACCCAGTACTTC	CASSPTVEETQYF	TRBJ2-5	once	.	TRBV27
TGTGCCAGCTCACCACCACGGAGTCGGACTGAAGCTTTCTTT	CASSPPRSRTEAFF	TRBJ1-1	.	.	TRBV18
TGTGCCAGCAGTTATTTTAGGGGCGGCAGCTATGGCTACACCTTC	CASSYFRGGSYGYTF	TRBJ1-2	.	.	TRBV6-5
TGTGCCAGCGGACAGGGGGAAGGAAAACTGTTTTTT	CASGQGEGKLFF	TRBJ1-4	.	TRBD1	TRBV2
TGTGCCACGGGCCCAGGGGAAGTGTACACTGAAGCTTTCTTT	CATGPGEVYTEAFF	TRBJ1-1	.	.	TRBV6-6